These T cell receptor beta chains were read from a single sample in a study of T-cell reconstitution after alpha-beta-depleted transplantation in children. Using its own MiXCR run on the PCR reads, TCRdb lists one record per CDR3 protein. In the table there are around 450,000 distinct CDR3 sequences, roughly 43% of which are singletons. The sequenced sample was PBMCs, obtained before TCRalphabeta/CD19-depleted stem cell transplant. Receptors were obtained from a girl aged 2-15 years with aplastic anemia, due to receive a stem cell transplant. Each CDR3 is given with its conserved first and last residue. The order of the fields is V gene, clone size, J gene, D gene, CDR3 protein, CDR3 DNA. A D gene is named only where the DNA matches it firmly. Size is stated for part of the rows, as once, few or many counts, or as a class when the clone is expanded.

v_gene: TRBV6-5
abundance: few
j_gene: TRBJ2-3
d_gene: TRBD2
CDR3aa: CASSYYSGTSTDTQYF
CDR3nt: TGTGCCAGCAGTTACTATAGCGGGACCAGCACAGATACGCAGTATTTT

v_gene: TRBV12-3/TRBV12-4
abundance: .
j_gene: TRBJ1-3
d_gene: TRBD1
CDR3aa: CASSWDSLTNTIYF
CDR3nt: TGTGCCAGCAGCTGGGACAGCTTGACAAACACCATATATTTT

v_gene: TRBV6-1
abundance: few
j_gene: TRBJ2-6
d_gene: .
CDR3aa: CASSATQGSGANVLTF
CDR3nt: TGTGCCAGCAGTGCCACTCAGGGCTCTGGGGCCAACGTCCTGACTTTC

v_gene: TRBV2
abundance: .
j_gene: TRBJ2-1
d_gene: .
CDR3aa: CASSGQAHNEQFF
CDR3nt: TGTGCCAGCAGTGGGCAGGCCCACAATGAGCAGTTCTTC

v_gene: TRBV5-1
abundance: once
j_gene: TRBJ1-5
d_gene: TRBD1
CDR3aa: CASSYTGGSGQPQHF
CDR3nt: TGCGCCAGCAGCTATACAGGGGGCTCAGGTCAGCCCCAGCATTTT

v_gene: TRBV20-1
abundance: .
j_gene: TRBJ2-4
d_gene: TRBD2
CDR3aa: CSAAGLATSKNIQYF
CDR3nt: TGCAGTGCCGCAGGACTAGCGACGTCCAAAAACATTCAGTACTTC

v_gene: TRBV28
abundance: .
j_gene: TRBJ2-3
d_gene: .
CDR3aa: CASSPQGFPTDTQYF
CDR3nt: TGTGCCAGCAGTCCACAGGGATTCCCCACAGATACGCAGTATTTT

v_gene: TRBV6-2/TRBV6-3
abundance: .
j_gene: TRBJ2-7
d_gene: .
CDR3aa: CASSYSNGIQDEQYF
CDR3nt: TGTGCCAGCAGTTACTCGAACGGGATTCAGGACGAGCAGTACTTC

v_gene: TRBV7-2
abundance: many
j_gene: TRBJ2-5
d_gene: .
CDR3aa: CASSLGTGGGETQYF
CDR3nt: TGTGCCAGCAGCTTAGGGACAGGTGGGGGGGAGACCCAGTACTTC

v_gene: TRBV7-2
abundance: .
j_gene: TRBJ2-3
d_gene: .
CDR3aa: CASSRTKDTQYF
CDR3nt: TGTGCCAGCAGCCGGACTAAAGATACGCAGTATTTT

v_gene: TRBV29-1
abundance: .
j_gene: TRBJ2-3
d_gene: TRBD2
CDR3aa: CSVGGTSTSTDTQYF
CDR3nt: TGCAGCGTCGGTGGGACTAGCACTAGCACAGATACGCAGTATTTT

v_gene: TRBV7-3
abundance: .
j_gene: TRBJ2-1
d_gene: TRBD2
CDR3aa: CASSPLSGGRYNEQFF
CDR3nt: TGTGCCAGCAGCCCTCTCTCGGGAGGAAGATACAATGAGCAGTTCTTC

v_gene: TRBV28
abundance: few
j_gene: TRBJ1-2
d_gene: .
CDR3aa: CASSYGEDYGYTF
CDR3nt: TGTGCCAGCAGTTACGGGGAGGACTATGGCTACACCTTC

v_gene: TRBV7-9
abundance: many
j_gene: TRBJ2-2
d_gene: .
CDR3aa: CAAANDVSANTGELFF
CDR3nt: TGTGCCGCCGCGAACGACGTATCCGCGAACACCGGGGAGCTGTTTTTT

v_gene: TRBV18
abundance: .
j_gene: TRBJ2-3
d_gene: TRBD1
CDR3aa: CSSSPGQEHVDTQYF
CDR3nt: TGTTCCAGCTCACCGGGACAGGAACACGTGGATACGCAGTATTTT

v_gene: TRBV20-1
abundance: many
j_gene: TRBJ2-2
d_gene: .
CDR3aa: CSARDGGGSYTGELFF
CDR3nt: TGCAGTGCTAGAGATGGAGGGGGTAGTTACACCGGGGAGCTGTTTTTT

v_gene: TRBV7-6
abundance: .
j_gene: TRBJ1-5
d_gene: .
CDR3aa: CASSLGGAGNLNQPQHF
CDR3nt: TGTGCCAGCAGCTTAGGTGGTGCGGGGAATTTAAATCAGCCCCAGCATTTT

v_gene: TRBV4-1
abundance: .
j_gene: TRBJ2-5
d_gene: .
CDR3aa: CASSQKIGGWTQYF
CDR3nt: TGCGCCAGCAGCCAAAAGATTGGGGGATGGACCCAGTACTTC

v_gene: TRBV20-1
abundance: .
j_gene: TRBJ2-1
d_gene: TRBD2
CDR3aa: CSARDRVVSGASSYNEQFF
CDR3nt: TGCAGTGCTAGAGATCGGGTTGTTAGCGGGGCCTCCTCCTACAATGAGCAGTTCTTC

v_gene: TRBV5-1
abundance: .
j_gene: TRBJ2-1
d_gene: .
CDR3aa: CASSLKGEPIEQFF
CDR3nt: TGCGCCAGCAGCTTGAAGGGGGAGCCAATTGAGCAGTTCTTC

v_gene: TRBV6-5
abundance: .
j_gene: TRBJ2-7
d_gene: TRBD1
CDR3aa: CASSYSWTGGYEQYF
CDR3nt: TGTGCCAGCAGTTACTCGTGGACAGGCGGTTACGAGCAGTACTTC

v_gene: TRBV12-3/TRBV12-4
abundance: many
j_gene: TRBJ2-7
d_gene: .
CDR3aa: CASSLTNSFEQYF
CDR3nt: TGTGCCAGCAGCCTAACGAACAGTTTCGAGCAGTACTTC

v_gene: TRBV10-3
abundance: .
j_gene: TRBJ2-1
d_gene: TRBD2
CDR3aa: CAISVGTSLGNEQFF
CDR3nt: TGTGCCATCAGTGTCGGGACTAGCTTAGGGAATGAGCAGTTCTTC

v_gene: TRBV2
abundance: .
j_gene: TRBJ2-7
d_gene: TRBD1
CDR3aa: CASTLDRGSYEQYF
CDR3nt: TGTGCCAGCACATTGGACAGGGGGTCCTACGAGCAGTACTTC

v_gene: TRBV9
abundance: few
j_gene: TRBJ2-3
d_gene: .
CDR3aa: CASSVGGEDTQYF
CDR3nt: TGTGCCAGCAGCGTAGGCGGTGAAGATACGCAGTATTTT

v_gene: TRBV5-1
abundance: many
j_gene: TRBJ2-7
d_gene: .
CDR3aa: CASSFRGTSREQYF
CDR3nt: TGCGCCAGCAGCTTTCGGGGGACATCGCGCGAGCAGTACTTC

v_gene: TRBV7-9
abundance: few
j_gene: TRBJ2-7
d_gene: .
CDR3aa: CASSSTKFAYEQYF
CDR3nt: TGTGCCAGCAGCTCAACAAAATTCGCCTACGAGCAGTACTTC

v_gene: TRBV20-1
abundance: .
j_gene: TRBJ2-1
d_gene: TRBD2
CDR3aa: CSALQAGSDYNEQFF
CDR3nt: TGCAGTGCTCTCCAAGCGGGGTCCGACTACAATGAGCAGTTCTTC

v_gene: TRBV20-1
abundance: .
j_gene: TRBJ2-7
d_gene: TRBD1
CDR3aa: CSATRGNEQYF
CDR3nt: TGCAGTGCTACCAGGGGGAACGAGCAGTACTTC

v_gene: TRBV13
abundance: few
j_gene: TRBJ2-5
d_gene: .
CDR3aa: CASSFTGTARETQYF
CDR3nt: TGTGCCAGCAGCTTTACAGGGACGGCGAGGGAGACCCAGTACTTC

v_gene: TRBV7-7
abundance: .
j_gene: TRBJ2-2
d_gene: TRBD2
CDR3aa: CASSPTSVGGELFF
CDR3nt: TGTGCTAGCAGCCCGACTAGCGTTGGCGGGGAGCTGTTTTTT

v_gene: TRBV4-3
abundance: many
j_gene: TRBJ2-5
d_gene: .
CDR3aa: CASSQAWDNQETQYF
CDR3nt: TGCGCCAGCAGCCAAGCTTGGGACAACCAAGAGACCCAGTACTTC

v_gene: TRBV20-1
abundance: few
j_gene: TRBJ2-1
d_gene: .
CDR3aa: CSARDSGLYNEQFF
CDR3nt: TGCAGTGCTAGAGACAGCGGGCTATACAATGAGCAGTTCTTC

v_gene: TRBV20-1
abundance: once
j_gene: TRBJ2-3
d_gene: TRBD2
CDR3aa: CSAREGTSASYGDTQYF
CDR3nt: TGCAGTGCTAGGGAAGGGACTAGCGCCTCATACGGGGATACGCAGTATTTT

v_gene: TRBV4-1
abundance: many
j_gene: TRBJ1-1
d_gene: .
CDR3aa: CASSQGSRWGRNTEAFF
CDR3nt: TGCGCCAGCAGCCAAGGATCCAGGTGGGGAAGGAACACTGAAGCTTTCTTT

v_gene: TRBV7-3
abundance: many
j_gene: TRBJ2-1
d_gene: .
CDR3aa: CASKHGAGDNEQFF
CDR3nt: TGTGCCAGCAAGCACGGGGCTGGGGACAATGAGCAGTTCTTC

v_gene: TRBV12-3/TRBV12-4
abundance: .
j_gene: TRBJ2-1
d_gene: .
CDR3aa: CATGRQGVPNEQFF
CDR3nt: TGTGCCACCGGTCGGCAGGGAGTTCCCAATGAGCAGTTCTTC

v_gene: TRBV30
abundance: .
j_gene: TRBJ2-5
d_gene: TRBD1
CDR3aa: CAWTGGETQYF
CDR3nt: TGTGCCTGGACAGGGGGAGAGACCCAGTACTTC

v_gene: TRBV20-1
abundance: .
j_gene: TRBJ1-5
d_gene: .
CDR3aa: CSAREPGRGQPQHF
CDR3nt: TGCAGTGCTAGAGAGCCAGGGAGGGGTCAGCCCCAGCATTTT

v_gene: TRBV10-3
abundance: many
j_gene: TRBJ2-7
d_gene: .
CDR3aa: CAISEKVQTRYEQYF
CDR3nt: TGTGCCATCAGTGAGAAAGTGCAGACTAGGTACGAGCAGTACTTC

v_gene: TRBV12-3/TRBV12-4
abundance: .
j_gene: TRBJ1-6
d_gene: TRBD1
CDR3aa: CASSSVGQGGSPLHF
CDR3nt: TGTGCCAGCAGTTCGGTGGGACAGGGAGGGTCACCCCTCCACTTT